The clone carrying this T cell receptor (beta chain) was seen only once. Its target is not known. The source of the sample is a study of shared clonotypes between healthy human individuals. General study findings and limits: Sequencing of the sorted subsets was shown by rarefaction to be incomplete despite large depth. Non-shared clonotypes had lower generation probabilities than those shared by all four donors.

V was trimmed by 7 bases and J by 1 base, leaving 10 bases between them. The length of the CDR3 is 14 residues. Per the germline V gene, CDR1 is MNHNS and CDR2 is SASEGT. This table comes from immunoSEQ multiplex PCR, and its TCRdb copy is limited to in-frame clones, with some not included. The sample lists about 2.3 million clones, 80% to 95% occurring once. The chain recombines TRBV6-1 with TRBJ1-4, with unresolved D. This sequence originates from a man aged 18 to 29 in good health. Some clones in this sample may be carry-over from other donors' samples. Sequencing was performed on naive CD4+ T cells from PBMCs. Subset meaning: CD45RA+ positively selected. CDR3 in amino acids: CASKEWRTNEKLFF. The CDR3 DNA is TGTGCCAGCAAAGAGTGGCGAACTAATGAAAAACTGTTTTTT.